This T cell receptor (beta chain) was sequenced for a study of T-cell memory formation after mild COVID-19. A single record per CDR3 protein comes from TCRdb applying MiXCR to the 5' RACE reads. The sample has some 69,000 distinct CDR3 sequences, around 17% seen once. Trimming at V came to 5 bases and at J to 2 bases, leaving 8 bases not matched to a gene. Germline CDR1 is MNHEY and CDR2 is SVGAGI. The length of the CDR3 is 15 residues. The sequence came from an adult woman who had mild COVID-19 (a few samples of this study predate the infection). Cell type and time point are not known. Sequencing input: PBMCs or a T cell subset sorted from them (not recorded which). The chain couples TRBV6-5 to TRBJ2-7; TRBD1 aligns across 8 bases. The CDR3 region has the DNA TGTGCCAGCAGTCAACATAGGACAGGGCCCTACGAGCAGTACTTC. The encoded protein is CASSQHRTGPYEQYF.